This T cell receptor (beta chain) was sequenced during a study of blood T cell repertoires in COVID-19. Authors' analysis steps: Using reference gene primer amplification, nucleated cell counts were estimated. TCRdb keeps only in-frame clones here, not all; method: immunoSEQ multiplex PCR. V and J calls and clone size are those listed in that table; D and trimming were worked out from the DNA. This sample has under 300,000 clones, with about 83% found just once. V shed 2 bases and J 7 bases; nucleotides not matched to a gene: 14. The CDR3 extends over 17 amino acids. Looked up from germline, CDR1 is KGHSH and CDR2 is LQKENI.

The V and J genes are TRBV18 and TRBJ2-1, with 7 positions matching TRBD2. The sample consisted of peripheral blood. The clonotype comes from a man older than 75 with acute or convalescent COVID-19. CDR3 in amino acids: CASSPGSGTGGRNEQFF. Here the CDR3 DNA reads TGTGCCAGCTCACCAGGGTCCGGGACGGGGGGTCGGAATGAGCAGTTCTTC.